This T cell receptor (beta chain) was identified during a study of cytomegalovirus exposure and HLA in healthy donors (dated by TCRdb to the late 2010s). Broadly, across the study: An earlier analysis of 587 of the donors reported over 250 Gb of sequence data and roughly 120 million unique TCR beta sequences obtained from roughly 180 million T cells. The study combined high-throughput TCR immunosequencing, statistical association of individual TCRs with disease status, and machine learning to predict cytomegalovirus infection status. Four to six DR-DQ haplotypes were handled as single units for association and clustering, since linkage in the cohort was strong. Donor age, sex, ethnicity and CMV serostatus were collected together with the repertoire data. The genetic ancestry cluster associated with self-reported Caucasian donors included around four fifths of the 300 to 400 genotyped donors. On average, roughly 240,000 unique TCR beta nucleotide sequences were sequenced per donor among a few hundred genotyped donors of the cohort, with roughly 18% of those sequences being non-productive. The later analysis used no new phenotypic data to find candidate immune exposures, relying instead on TCR beta sequences and their occurrence across donors. The number of typed donors differed by locus: about 620-630 for A, B, C, DRB1 and DQB1; some 540 for DQA1; roughly 600 for DPA1; and roughly 470 for DPB1. Class I and class II HLA loci were covered by the typing at four-digit resolution. In an earlier analysis of 587 of the donors, high-throughput TCR beta sequencing was used to judge whether each TCR beta V gene segment behaved as functional or pseudogenic. An early release covering approximately 600 HLA-typed donors comprised approximately 290 gigabases of sequencing data and some 79 million unique TCR sequences. The T cell repertoires of around 670 subjects were profiled by immunosequencing and related to cytomegalovirus serostatus. All discovery cohort repertoires had been generated using a single sequencing platform. Besides the first cohort of around 670 subjects, a separate validation cohort made up of roughly 120 different subjects was used. To study patterns of TCR occurrence, a later analysis re-analyzed previously published TCR beta repertoires from 666 donors and added high-resolution HLA genotyping. Genome-wide SNP genotypes for about 55% of the 666 donors were used in a later genetic analysis, which treated that subset as a discovery cohort. The study was designed to test whether signatures of past pathogen exposure could be identified by cataloging public T cell receptors.

Only a few counts were recorded for this clone. This receptor's antigen is unknown. No quality values exist for individual bases; no much larger clone is one base distant. The cohort consisted of more than 650 healthy bone marrow donors. At the time of sampling, all cohort members were nominally healthy, though unrecorded immune exposures were likely present. The donor was CMV seronegative and belonged to the group of roughly 330 seronegative cohort members. A peripheral blood sample was collected from each donor, and TCR beta sequencing was performed on peripheral blood mononuclear cells. The Qiagen DNeasy Blood Extraction Kit was used to extract genomic DNA from the blood cell samples. There are 15 amino acids in the CDR3, from cysteine to phenylalanine inclusive. Solely the CDR3 DNA is kept, with 45 bases framed from the first base. V was cut back by 0 bases and J by 0 bases, leaving a gap of 10 bases between them. CDR1 and CDR2 are drawn from the germline V gene (reference sequence): GTSNPN, SVGIG.

General findings and caveats noted by the study authors: V-gene and J-gene trimming of TCR beta chains was associated with a missense DCLRE1C variant in a later genetic analysis, and the association was replicated in an independent cohort. In the study, 164 TCR beta chains were listed as associated with cytomegalovirus. In an earlier analysis of more than 450 of the donors, most TCR beta V segments were observed in productive rearrangements about 87% or about 30% of the time, broadly matching IMGT annotations. According to a later genetic analysis, donors in an Asian-associated ancestry cluster had fewer N-insertions in productive TCRs than the roughly 700-donor mean. Only TCR beta chains were sequenced in this cohort, and the absence of alpha or paired-chain data limited detectable features. In both the original and validation cohorts, the classifier was reported to diagnose cytomegalovirus status with high specificity and sensitivity. A cluster of highly shared sequence variants was judged likely to represent a technical artifact of the sequencing pipeline. When HLA alleles, especially DR and DQ, strongly co-occurred, TCR associations were difficult to assign to individual alleles. While some public TCRs were present in many individuals, most TCR sequences turned up only very rarely across donors. The presence/absence analyses assumed that sequencing depth was roughly uniform across donors, and that assumption may not be true. A further reported finding was that TCR beta sequences accurately predicted the HLA-A and HLA-B alleles for most subjects in the first cohort. In a later analysis, around 17,000 TCR beta sequences were associated with specific HLA alleles at a false discovery rate of 0.05. In vitro tests confirmed that three of the cytomegalovirus-associated TCR beta chains recognize cytomegalovirus antigens. Immune exposure information for the cohort was limited to CMV serostatus. In a later analysis, most CMV-associated TCR beta chains were found to appear HLA-restricted, with HLA associations seemingly driven largely by CMV exposure. Because some donors lacked HLA typing at each locus, the association tests relied only on the typed subset. Because counts were too low, fewer than 20 rarely observed V segments, including chromosome 9 orphons, were excluded from the earlier analysis of 500 to 700 of the donors. A later analysis reported that several top co-occurrence clusters appeared linked to parvovirus B19, influenza, CMV and Epstein-Barr virus. Linkage disequilibrium might explain the correlated functional status among segregating V segments, but an unknown experimental factor could not be excluded. Compared with equally common non-associated chains, HLA-associated TCR beta chains in a later analysis were more clonally expanded and had lower generation probabilities. Some IMGT-functional V segments, including TRBV6-2 and TRBV6-3, could not be distinguished by the 87-base-pair reads and were therefore excluded. According to a later analysis, TCR association rates differed among HLA loci, with DRB1 alleles showing the most associated TCRs and HLA-C alleles showing the fewest. The authors suggested that the approach could potentially be generalized to other disease states and immunological phenotypes.

Receptor libraries were prepared by the immunoSEQ multiplex PCR assay. The multiplex PCR relied on a mix of 60 forward primers for TCR Vbeta segments and 13 reverse primers for TCR Jbeta segments. Amplification of the CDR3 region of rearranged TCR beta genes was performed with a multiplex PCR assay on genomic DNA. The Illumina HiSeq System was used to sequence the amplified TCR beta libraries as 87-base-pair reads. In the source study's methods: Across the 700 or so repertoires, a later analysis counted some 80 million unique TCR beta chains, roughly 11 million of which were shared by at least two donors. A nearest-neighbor algorithm error-corrected the raw reads and collapsed the reads into unique sequences, merging closely related sequences to remove PCR and sequencing errors. CDR3 sequences were aligned to IMGT reference sequences to assign V, D and J gene segments. For a sequence to be retained, a match of at least six nucleotides was required to both a V gene segment and a J gene segment. A rearrangement was called productive if the CDR3 had no stop codons and remained in frame with V and J, and every other rearrangement was called non-productive. Following IMGT convention, CDR3 was defined as the stretch from the second conserved V-encoded cysteine up to the conserved J-encoded phenylalanine. In an earlier analysis of 500 to 650 of the donors, sequences lacking an unambiguous match to a single V gene segment were excluded. In an earlier analysis of approximately 560 of the donors, a V segment was called functional when productive rearrangements were above 56.7%, and segregating when the standard deviation between donors exceeded 5%. A statistical classification framework was built for diagnosing cytomegalovirus status from the catalog of TCR beta chain sequences. V and J gene assignment, in a later analysis, came from comparing TCR nucleotide sequences with IMGT/GENE-DB human TR gene sequences. In a later analysis, CDR3 sequences and most-parsimonious VDJ recombination scenarios were assigned using the TCRdist pipeline. In a later analysis, each TCR beta chain was defined by its CDR3 amino acid sequence together with its V-gene family, and reads lacking a unique V-gene family were excluded. To address suspected cross-contamination and a sequencing artifact, a later analysis removed 550 to 750 highly shared, low-generation-probability nucleotide sequences. In a later analysis, a clonal expansion index for each public chain was calculated from normalized within-repertoire ranks of inferred template counts. A later analysis computed generation probabilities with a VDJ recombination model fitted to out-of-frame rearrangements, and checked the results against IGoR. Hypergeometric tests were used in a later analysis to score TCR-TCR, TCR-HLA and TCR-CMV co-occurrence, with a repertoire-size bias correction applied to the TCR pairs. To estimate false discovery rates, a later analysis permuted the HLA or CMV assignments 20 times. A later analysis grouped co-occurring TCRs with DBSCAN, adding TCRdist sequence similarity when clustering within HLA-allele-positive subsets. For co-occurrence clustering, repertoires with fewer than 30,000 or more than 120,000 public chains were excluded, along with roughly 5 repertoires with anomalous nucleotide sharing. The table comes from immuneACCESS by way of TCRdb, which keeps in-frame sequences with V and J called. Part of the clones is missing from these tables; in studies checked, under half for an unresolved V gene and the rest for unknown reasons. V, J and clone size reflect that table, while D and trimming were determined from the DNA. This sample is represented by around 88,000 clones; around two thirds of them were singletons. The biggest ten clones account for about 1.8% of the sample.

This chain is built from TRBV30 and TRBJ2-3; TRBD2 is perhaps the D gene, given 5 matching bases. The sequencing sample was made of PBMCs. This TCR derives from a male donor in good health and CMV-seronegative. The sequenced DNA: TGTGCCTGGAGTGTAGGGAGATCTAGCACAGATACGCAGTATTTT. It codes for CAWSVGRSSTDTQYF. The entire variable domain, with the stretches around the CDR3 drawn from the reference TRBV30 and TRBJ2-3 proteins, is SQTIHQWPATLVQPVGSPLSLECTVEGTSNPNLYWYRQAAGRGLQLLFYSVGIGQISSEVPQNLSASRPQDRQFILSSKKLLLSDSGFYLCAWSVGRSSTDTQYFGPGTRLTVL.